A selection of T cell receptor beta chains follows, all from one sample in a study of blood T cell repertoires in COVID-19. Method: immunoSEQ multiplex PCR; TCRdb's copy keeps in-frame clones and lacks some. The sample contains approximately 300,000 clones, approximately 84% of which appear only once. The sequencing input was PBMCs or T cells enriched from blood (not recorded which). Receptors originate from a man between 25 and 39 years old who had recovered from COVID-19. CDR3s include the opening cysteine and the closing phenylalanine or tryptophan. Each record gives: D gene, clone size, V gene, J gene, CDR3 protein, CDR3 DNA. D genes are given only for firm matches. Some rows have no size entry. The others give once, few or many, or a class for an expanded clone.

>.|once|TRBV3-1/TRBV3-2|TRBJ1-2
CASSQVGLRGGYGYTF
TGTGCCAGCAGCCAAGTCGGGCTGCGGGGGGGCTATGGCTACACCTTC
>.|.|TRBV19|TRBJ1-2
CASNPGGGARWGYTF
TGTGCCAGTAACCCTGGGGGGGGCGCCCGGTGGGGCTACACCTTC
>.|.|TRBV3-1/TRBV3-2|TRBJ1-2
CASSQGGTGYTF
TGTGCCAGCAGCCAAGGGGGCACTGGCTACACCTTC
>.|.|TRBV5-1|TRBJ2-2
CASAWTENTGELFF
TGCGCCAGCGCATGGACAGAGAACACCGGGGAGCTGTTTTTT
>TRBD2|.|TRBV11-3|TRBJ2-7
CASSSSGSYSYEQYF
TGTGCCAGCAGCTCTAGCGGGAGTTACTCCTACGAGCAGTACTTC
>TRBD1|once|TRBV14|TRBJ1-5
CASSQGATGGAYQHF
TGTGCCAGCAGCCAAGGAGCAACAGGGGGGGCCTATCAGCATTTT
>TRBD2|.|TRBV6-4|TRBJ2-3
CASSATSGIGTQYF
TGTGCCAGCAGTGCGACTAGCGGGATTGGAACGCAGTATTTT
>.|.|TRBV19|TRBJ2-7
CASSMVAGKSYEQYF
TGTGCCAGTAGTATGGTGGCAGGAAAATCCTACGAGCAGTACTTC
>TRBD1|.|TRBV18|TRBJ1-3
CASSPGQGSSGNTIYF
TGTGCCAGCTCACCGGGACAGGGAAGCTCTGGAAACACCATATATTTT
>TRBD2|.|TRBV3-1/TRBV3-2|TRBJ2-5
CASSQGEFERGGLAGETQYF
TGTGCCAGCAGCCAAGGGGAATTTGAGCGGGGGGGGCTTGCTGGAGAGACCCAGTACTTC
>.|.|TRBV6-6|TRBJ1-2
CASSYGLEGYGYTF
TGTGCCAGCAGTTACGGGCTTGAGGGCTATGGCTACACCTTC
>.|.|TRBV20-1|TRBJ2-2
CSASTGQNTGELFF
TGCAGTGCTAGTACCGGACAGAACACCGGGGAGCTGTTTTTT
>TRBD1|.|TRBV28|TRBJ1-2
CASSDSTGADHGYTF
TGTGCCAGCAGTGACTCGACAGGGGCGGACCATGGCTACACCTTC
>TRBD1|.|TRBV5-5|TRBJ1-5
CASSSRDRGNQPQHF
TGTGCCAGCAGCAGCCGGGACAGGGGGAATCAGCCCCAGCATTTT
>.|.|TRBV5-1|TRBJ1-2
CASSLNYGYTF
TGCGCCAGCAGCCTTAACTATGGCTACACCTTC
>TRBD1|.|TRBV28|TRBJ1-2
CASSTQGIAYGYTF
TGTGCCAGCAGTACACAGGGGATCGCCTATGGCTACACCTTC
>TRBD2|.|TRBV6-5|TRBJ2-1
CASKFLAGGRDEQFF
TGTGCCAGCAAATTCCTAGCGGGAGGGCGGGATGAGCAGTTCTTC
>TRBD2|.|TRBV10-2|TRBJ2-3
CASRGTSEIPDTQYF
TGCGCCAGCAGGGGGACTAGCGAAATTCCAGATACGCAGTATTTT
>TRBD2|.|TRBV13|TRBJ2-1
CASSWTSGGSSYNEQFF
TGTGCCAGCAGCTGGACTAGCGGGGGGAGCTCCTACAATGAGCAGTTCTTC
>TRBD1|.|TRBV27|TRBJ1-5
CASSSSRQGNQPQHF
TGTGCCAGCAGTTCCTCAAGACAGGGGAATCAGCCCCAGCATTTT
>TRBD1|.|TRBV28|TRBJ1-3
CASSLDQGARGNTIYF
TGTGCCAGCAGTTTAGACCAGGGGGCTCGAGGAAACACCATATATTTT
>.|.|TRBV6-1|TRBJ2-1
CASSENPGQGTRNEQFF
TGTGCCAGCAGTGAAAACCCGGGACAAGGAACCAGAAATGAGCAGTTCTTC
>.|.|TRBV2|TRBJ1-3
CARGGGYIGNTIYF
TGTGCCCGCGGGGGGGGGTATATTGGAAACACCATATATTTT
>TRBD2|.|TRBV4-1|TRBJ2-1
CASSQIAGGLSYNEQFF
TGCGCCAGCAGCCAAATAGCGGGGGGGCTATCCTACAATGAGCAGTTCTTC
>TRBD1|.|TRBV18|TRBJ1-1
CASSHRGPGDMNTEAFF
TGTGCCAGCTCCCACAGGGGGCCGGGAGACATGAACACTGAAGCTTTCTTT
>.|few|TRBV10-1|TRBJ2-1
CASSSNYNEQFF
TGCGCCAGCAGTTCTAACTACAATGAGCAGTTCTTC
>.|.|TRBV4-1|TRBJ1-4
CASSLLSAGRLETNEKLFF
TGCGCCAGCAGCTTGCTCAGTGCAGGGAGGTTGGAGACTAATGAAAAACTGTTTTTT
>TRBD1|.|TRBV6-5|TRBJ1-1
CASRRGQENTEAFF
TGTGCCAGCAGGCGCGGACAGGAGAACACTGAAGCTTTCTTT
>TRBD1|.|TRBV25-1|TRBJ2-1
CASGKDRANNEQFF
TGTGCCAGCGGCAAGGACAGGGCCAACAATGAGCAGTTCTTC
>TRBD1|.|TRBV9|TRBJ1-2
CASSPRQGPANYGYTF
TGTGCCAGCAGCCCCCGACAGGGCCCAGCTAACTATGGCTACACCTTC
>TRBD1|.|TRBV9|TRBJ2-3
CASSRTGTGRVDTQYF
TGTGCCAGCAGCCGAACCGGGACAGGCCGTGTTGATACGCAGTATTTT
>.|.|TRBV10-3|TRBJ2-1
CAMGKEGYNEQFF
TGTGCCATGGGGAAAGAGGGTTACAATGAGCAGTTCTTC
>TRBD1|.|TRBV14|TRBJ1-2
CASSRLTGSGYGYTF
TGTGCCAGCAGCCGGCTGACAGGGTCGGGCTATGGCTACACCTTC
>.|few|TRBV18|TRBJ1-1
CASSPSGKKTEAFF
TGTGCCAGCTCACCATCAGGGAAAAAAACTGAAGCTTTCTTT
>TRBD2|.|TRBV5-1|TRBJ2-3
CASGRGGQNTQYF
TGCGCCAGCGGACGGGGGGGGCAGAATACGCAGTATTTT
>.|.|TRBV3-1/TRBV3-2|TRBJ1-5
CASSDDSSGQPQHF
TGTGCCAGCAGCGACGACAGTTCGGGTCAGCCCCAGCATTTT
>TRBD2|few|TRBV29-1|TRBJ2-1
CSVEGRLASHNEQFF
TGCAGCGTTGAGGGCCGACTAGCGAGCCACAATGAGCAGTTCTTC
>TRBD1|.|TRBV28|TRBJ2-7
CASTTERDRGSYEQYF
TGTGCCAGCACCACCGAGAGGGACAGGGGGTCCTACGAGCAGTACTTC
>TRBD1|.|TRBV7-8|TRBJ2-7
CASSFDRGGSYEQYF
TGTGCCAGCAGCTTTGACAGGGGTGGATCCTACGAGCAGTACTTC
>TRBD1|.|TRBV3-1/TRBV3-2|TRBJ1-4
CASSPSTGGGEKLFF
TGTGCCAGCAGCCCATCGACAGGGGGCGGTGAAAAACTGTTTTTT
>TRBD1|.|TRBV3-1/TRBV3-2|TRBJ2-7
CASSHRQGAPYEQYF
TGTGCCAGCAGCCACCGACAGGGGGCCCCCTACGAGCAGTACTTC
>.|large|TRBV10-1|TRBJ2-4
CASSEPTGLAKNIQYF
TGCGCCAGCAGTGAGCCGACAGGATTAGCCAAAAACATTCAGTACTTC
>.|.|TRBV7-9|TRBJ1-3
CASIQRGSGNTIYF
TGTGCCAGCATCCAACGTGGTAGTGGAAACACCATATATTTT
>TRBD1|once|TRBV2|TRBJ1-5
CASAGTGVNQPQHF
TGTGCCAGCGCCGGGACAGGGGTCAATCAGCCCCAGCATTTT
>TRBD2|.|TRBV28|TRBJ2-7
CASSAGGPLSYEQYF
TGTGCCAGCAGCGCGGGGGGCCCACTCTCCTACGAGCAGTACTTC
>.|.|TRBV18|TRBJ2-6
CASSPGYSSSGANVLTF
TGTGCCAGCTCACCGGGTTACAGTAGCTCTGGGGCCAACGTCCTGACTTTC
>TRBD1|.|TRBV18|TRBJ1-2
CASSPPSSRRYRDRPDGYTF
TGTGCCAGCTCACCCCCGTCTTCGCGCCGATACCGGGACAGGCCGGATGGCTACACCTTC
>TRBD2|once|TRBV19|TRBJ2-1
CASSTLLAGIYNEQFF
TGTGCCAGTAGTACCCTACTAGCGGGAATCTACAATGAGCAGTTCTTC
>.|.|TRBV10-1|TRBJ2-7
CASSGNRFYEQYF
TGCGCCAGCAGTGGAAACAGGTTCTACGAGCAGTACTTC
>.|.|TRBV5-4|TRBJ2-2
CASSSVSGTNPTGELFF
TGTGCCAGCAGCTCAGTTAGCGGAACCAACCCCACCGGGGAGCTGTTTTTT
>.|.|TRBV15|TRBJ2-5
CATSRDAVQETQYF
TGTGCCACCAGCAGAGATGCAGTCCAAGAGACCCAGTACTTC
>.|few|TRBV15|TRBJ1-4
CATSRDREGGEKLFF
TGTGCCACCAGCAGAGATAGGGAGGGAGGAGAAAAACTGTTTTTT
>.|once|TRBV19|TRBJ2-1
CASSPADSGLNEQFF
TGTGCCAGTAGTCCCGCAGACTCCGGGTTGAATGAGCAGTTCTTC
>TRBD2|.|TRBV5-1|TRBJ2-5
CASTSGRVGETQYF
TGCGCCAGTACTAGCGGGAGAGTCGGGGAGACCCAGTACTTC
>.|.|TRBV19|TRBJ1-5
CASSPKDSFNQPQHF
TGTGCCAGTAGTCCGAAGGACAGCTTCAATCAGCCCCAGCATTTT
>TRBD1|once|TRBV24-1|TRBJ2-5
CATSDTGTGRGETQYF
TGTGCCACCAGTGACACCGGGACAGGGAGGGGAGAGACCCAGTACTTC
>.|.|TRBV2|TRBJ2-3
CASRGWQGTDTQYF
TGTGCCAGCAGGGGATGGCAGGGAACAGATACGCAGTATTTT
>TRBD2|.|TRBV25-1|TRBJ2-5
CASSVREGETQYF
TGTGCCAGCAGTGTCAGGGAGGGGGAGACCCAGTACTTC